Below are 8 T cell receptor beta chains sequenced from a single sample in a study of blood T cell repertoires in COVID-19 (dated by TCRdb to about 2020). Library preparation was by the immunoSEQ multiplex PCR assay. In TCRdb, the immuneACCESS table is reduced to in-frame sequences with V and J assigned. These tables do not hold every clone; where another copy was compared, an unresolved V gene accounts for under half, and the others remain unexplained. The sample table records about half a million clones; roughly 88% of these occur just once. The top ten hold roughly 3.2% of the sample. Specimen: peripheral blood. These receptors all come from a human donor in a cohort sampled during active COVID-19.

The V and J genes are TRBV28 and TRBJ2-7, with 10 positions matching TRBD1. Germline assignment: CDR1 MDHEN and CDR2 SYDVKM. This CDR3 has 14 residues. The ends lost 4 bases at V and 6 bases at J; junction bases unmatched: 6. In DNA form, the CDR3 reads TGTGCCAGCAGTTCCCCGGGACAGGGGTCCGAGCAGTACTTC. Translating it yields CASSSPGQGSEQYF.

V usage is TRBV30 and J usage is TRBJ1-2, with TRBD1 matching over 11 bases. The CDR3 is 14 residues long. Germline assignment: CDR1 GTSNPN and CDR2 SVGIG (reference sequence). V lost 6 bases, J lost 8 bases, and 11 bases stayed unmatched. This chain's CDR3 is CACPGTGGSAGYTF. CDR3 sequence (DNA): TGTGCCTGTCCCGGGACAGGGGGGAGTGCAGGCTACACCTTC.

The chain joins TRBV12-3 or TRBV12-4 to TRBJ1-4; no clear D gene. This CDR3 comprises 12 residues. V lost 3 bases to trimming and J lost 7 bases, with 6 bases between them. Here the CDR3 DNA reads TGTGCCAGCAGTTTGAGGGTTGAAAAACTGTTTTTT. Encoded protein: CASSLRVEKLFF.

The chain recombines TRBV7-3 with TRBJ2-2; tentatively, D is TRBD1 (6 bases). CDR3 length: 14 amino acids. Trimming stripped 5 bases from V and 7 bases from J, with 14 bases between. The germline V gene encodes CDR1 SGHTA and CDR2 FQGTGA. CDR3: CASSLQGWGGELFF. The CDR3 coding sequence is TGTGCCAGCAGCCTACAGGGTTGGGGCGGGGAGCTGTTTTTT.

V is TRBV12-3 or TRBV12-4 and J is TRBJ2-3; D ambiguous. The V gene lost 5 bases and the J gene lost 7 bases, with 13 bases spanning the gap. The CDR3 sequence is 13 residues long. The chain's CDR3 is CASSASRGYTQYF. The DNA of the CDR3 is TGTGCCAGCAGTGCCTCCAGAGGTTATACGCAGTATTTT.

This clone showed up many times. This chain uses TRBV19 with TRBJ1-5, with D uncertain. Germline values: CDR1 LNHDA, CDR2 SQIVND (reference sequence). V was pared by 4 bases and J by 1 base, with 8 bases between. CDR3 length equals 14 residues. CDR3 sequence (DNA): TGTGCCAGTAGTAGAGAGTCGAGCAATCAGCCCCAGCATTTT. Protein: CASSRESSNQPQHF.

J is TRBJ2-3 and V is TRBV4-3; 7 bases match TRBD2. The ends lost 1 base at V and 0 bases at J; junction bases unmatched: 4. Germline V lookup: CDR1 LGHNA, CDR2 YSLEER. This CDR3 region has 16 residues. The CDR3, as DNA: TGCGCCAGCAGCCAAGCCGGGGGGTTAAGCACAGATACGCAGTATTTT. It codes for CASSQAGGLSTDTQYF.

Only one count was recorded for this clone. The V and J genes are TRBV6-5 and TRBJ2-7, with TRBD1 matching 11 bases. V lost 7 bases to trimming and J lost 0 bases; unmatched junction nucleotides: 2. Germline assignment: CDR1 MNHEY and CDR2 SVGAGI. The CDR3 totals 14 residues. CDR3 residues: CASTGTGGSYEQYF. The CDR3 DNA reads as TGTGCCAGCACCGGGACAGGGGGCTCCTACGAGCAGTACTTC.